The 11 T cell receptor beta chains listed next were all sequenced from one sample in a study of shared clonotypes between healthy human individuals (dated by TCRdb to about 2020). Libraries were prepared through the immunoSEQ multiplex PCR assay. The source is immuneACCESS, and TCRdb retained only in-frame sequences with V and J called. Part of the clones is not carried over; for the studies checked, unresolved V genes explain less than half of this, and the remainder is unexplained. The sample table shows 2 million to 2.5 million clones, and roughly 93% are seen once. The biggest ten clones account for roughly 0.36% of the sample. Sequencing was carried out using naive CD4+ T cells from PBMCs. The label giving this sample's cell subset or site can be read as: CD45RA+ positively selected. Source of these receptors: a man younger than 35 in good health. Some clones in this sample may be carry-over from other donors' samples.

The chain recombines TRBV28 with TRBJ2-2, with D perhaps matching TRBD1 (6 bases). This CDR3 contains 15 residues. CDR1 is MDHEN, CDR2 SYDVKM, per germline. The V end was cut by 6 bases, the J end by 5 bases, with 16 bases between. The CDR3 nucleotides read TGTGCCAGCAGATCAGACAGGTCTTGGACCGGGGAGCTGTTTTTT. It yields the protein CASRSDRSWTGELFF.

The chain combines TRBV19 with TRBJ1-2; 7 bases are shared with TRBD1. CDR1 LNHDA and CDR2 SQIVND come from the germline V gene (reference sequence). This CDR3 has 14 amino acids. J gave up 2 bases and V 8 bases, and 8 bases lay outside the gene matches. The CDR3 DNA is TGTGCCAGTCACCTACAGGGGATGAACTATGGCTACACCTTC. Translating gives CASHLQGMNYGYTF.

V and J are TRBV10-3 and TRBJ1-1; D not certain. Germline CDR1 and CDR2: ENHRY and SYGVKD. The CDR3 consists of 13 residues. The germline V and J ends were trimmed by 10 bases and 4 bases, with 16 bases remaining between them. CDR3 nucleotides: TGTGCCACCCGGATGGAGAGGTCCACTGAAGCTTTCTTT. Translating gives CATRMERSTEAFF.

The chain is built from TRBV28 and TRBJ2-7; D is uncertain. Germline lookup yields CDR1 MDHEN and CDR2 SYDVKM. V was shortened by 6 bases and J by 3 bases, with 12 bases between the two germline ends. This CDR3 is 13 amino acids long. In DNA form, the CDR3 reads TGTGCCAGCAGCCCCGGGTCTCGCTACGAGCAGTACTTC. It is translated as CASSPGSRYEQYF.

The table lists this clone with a count of one. The chain has TRBV19 and TRBJ2-3; weak D call: TRBD1 (5 bases). Germline V lookup: CDR1 LNHDA, CDR2 SQIVND (reference sequence). The CDR3 extends over 14 amino acids. V lost 3 bases and J 5 bases, leaving 12 bases between the germline ends. CDR3 nucleotides: TGTGCCAGTAGTATCCATCAGGGTGGAGATACGCAGTATTTT. Translation gives CASSIHQGGDTQYF.

This rearrangement joins TRBV4-1 to TRBJ2-1; 10 positions match TRBD2. The V segment lost 3 bases and the J segment 5 bases; nucleotides outside the gene matches: 10. Germline-derived CDR1 and CDR2 are MGHRA and YSYEKL. CDR3 length equals 17 residues. Here the CDR3 reads CASSQRRGTSAHNEQFF. Here the CDR3 DNA reads TGCGCCAGCAGCCAGCGCCGGGGGACTAGCGCCCACAATGAGCAGTTCTTC.

The V and J genes are TRBV28 and TRBJ2-4; D uncertain. Germline V gives CDR1 MDHEN, CDR2 SYDVKM. The CDR3 runs 21 residues. V was clipped by 4 bases and J by 1 base, with 29 bases between them. CDR3 coding DNA: TGTGCCAGCAGTTATCCGGGTACACCCCCTTTTAGCTTTGTGGCCAAAAACATTCAGTACTTC. Translated, it gives CASSYPGTPPFSFVAKNIQYF.

The chain recombines TRBV7-2 with TRBJ2-1; D ambiguous. This CDR3 region has 13 residues. V was clipped by 1 base and J by 9 bases, with 10 bases between them. Germline CDR1 SGHTA, CDR2 FQGNSA. Here the CDR3 DNA reads TGTGCCAGCAGCTTAGAAGTCTACCGTGAGCAGTTCTTC. Translated, it gives CASSLEVYREQFF.

This clone showed up just once. The chain recombines TRBV19 with TRBJ2-7; D is uncertain. The CDR3 runs 14 residues. Trimming stripped 5 bases from V and 6 bases from J, with 17 bases between. CDR1 LNHDA and CDR2 SQIVND come from the germline V gene (reference sequence). The DNA for the CDR3 is TGTGCCAGTAGTGCCGGGTGGCAGGTGAGCGAGCAGTACTTC. Its protein is CASSAGWQVSEQYF.

The gene calls are TRBV28 and TRBJ2-3; D remains ambiguous. V lost 6 bases to trimming and J lost 6 bases, with 10 bases between them. CDR1 and CDR2 (germline): MDHEN, SYDVKM. The CDR3 is 12 amino acids. The CDR3: CASSLPRDTQYF. DNA of the CDR3: TGTGCCAGCAGCCTCCCCCGTGATACGCAGTATTTT.

This chain uses TRBV11-2 with TRBJ2-7, with D possibly matching TRBD2 (6 bases). V was shortened by 1 base and J by 5 bases, with 21 bases between the two germline ends. Germline lookup yields CDR1 SGHAT and CDR2 FQNNGV. The CDR3 runs 17 residues. CDR3 nucleotides: TGTGCCAGCAGCTTAGGGGCCTGGTTCGGGAGTAAGGACGAGCAGTACTTC. Translating it yields CASSLGAWFGSKDEQYF.